The count of the clone carrying this T cell receptor (beta chain) is one. The antigen is unknown. The entry originates in a study of T cell responses to AZD1222 COVID-19 vaccine. CDR3 length: 16 residues. J lost 3 bases, V lost 5 bases, and 11 bases had no gene match. Germline-derived CDR1 and CDR2 are MDHEN and SYDVKM. Libraries were prepared by immunoSEQ multiplex PCR; TCRdb keeps only in-frame clonotypes and omits some of them. The sample carries about 130,000 clones, around 87% recorded once. Study conclusions and caveats: The span of vaccine-associated CD4 TCRs extended across spike, with dominance at 160-218 and 743-854. Baseline serostatus was positive in only a handful of AZD1222 recipients.

The receptor was derived from an adult in good health. V and J are TRBV28 and TRBJ2-5, with 8 bases fitting TRBD1. The sample was peripheral blood, taken on day 0 of AZD1222 vaccination. The chain's CDR3 is CASSPRTGRSEETQYF. CDR3 DNA: TGTGCCAGCAGTCCAAGGACAGGGAGATCTGAAGAGACCCAGTACTTC.